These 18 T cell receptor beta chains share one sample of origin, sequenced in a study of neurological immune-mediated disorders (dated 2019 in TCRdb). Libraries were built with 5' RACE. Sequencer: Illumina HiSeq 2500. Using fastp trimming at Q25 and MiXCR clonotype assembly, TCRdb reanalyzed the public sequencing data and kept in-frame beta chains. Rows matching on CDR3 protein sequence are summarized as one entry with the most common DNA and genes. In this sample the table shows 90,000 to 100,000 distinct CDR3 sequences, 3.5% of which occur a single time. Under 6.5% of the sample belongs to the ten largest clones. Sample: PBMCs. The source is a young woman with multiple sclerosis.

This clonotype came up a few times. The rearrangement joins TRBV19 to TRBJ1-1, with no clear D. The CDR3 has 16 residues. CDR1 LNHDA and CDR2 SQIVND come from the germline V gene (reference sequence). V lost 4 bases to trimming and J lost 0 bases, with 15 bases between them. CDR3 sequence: CASSTPTRMLNTEAFF. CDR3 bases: TGTGCCAGTAGTACTCCCACCAGGATGTTGAACACTGAAGCTTTCTTT.

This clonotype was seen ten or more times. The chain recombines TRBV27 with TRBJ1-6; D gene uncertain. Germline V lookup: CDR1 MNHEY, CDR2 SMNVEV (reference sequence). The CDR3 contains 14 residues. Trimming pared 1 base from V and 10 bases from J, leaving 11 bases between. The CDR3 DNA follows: TGTGCCAGCAGTTTATATAGCTCGGGGTCACCCCTCCACTTT. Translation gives CASSLYSSGSPLHF.

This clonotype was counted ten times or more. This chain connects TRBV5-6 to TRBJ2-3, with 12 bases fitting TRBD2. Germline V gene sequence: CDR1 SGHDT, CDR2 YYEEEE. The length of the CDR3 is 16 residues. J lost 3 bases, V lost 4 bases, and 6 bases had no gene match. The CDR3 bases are TGTGCCAGCAGCCCCCTAGCGGGGGGGCGGACAGATACGCAGTATTTT. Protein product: CASSPLAGGRTDTQYF.

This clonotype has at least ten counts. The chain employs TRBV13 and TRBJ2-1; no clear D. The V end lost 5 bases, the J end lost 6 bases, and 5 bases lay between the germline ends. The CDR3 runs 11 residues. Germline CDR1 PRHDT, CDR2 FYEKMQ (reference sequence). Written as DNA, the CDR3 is TGTGCCAGCAGCCCGGCCAATGAGCAGTTCTTC. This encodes CASSPANEQFF.

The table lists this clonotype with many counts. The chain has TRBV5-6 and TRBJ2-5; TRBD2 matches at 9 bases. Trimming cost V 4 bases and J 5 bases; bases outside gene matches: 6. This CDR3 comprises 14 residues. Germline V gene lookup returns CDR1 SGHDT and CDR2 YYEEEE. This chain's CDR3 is CASSATSGRETQYF. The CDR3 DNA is TGTGCCAGCAGCGCCACTAGCGGGCGGGAGACCCAGTACTTC.

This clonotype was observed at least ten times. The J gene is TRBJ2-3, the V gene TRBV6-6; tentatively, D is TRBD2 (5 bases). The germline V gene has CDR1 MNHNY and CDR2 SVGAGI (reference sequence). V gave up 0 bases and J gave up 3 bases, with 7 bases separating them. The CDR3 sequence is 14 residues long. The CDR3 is CASSYSTGTDTQYF. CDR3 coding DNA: TGTGCCAGCAGTTACTCGACGGGGACAGATACGCAGTATTTT.

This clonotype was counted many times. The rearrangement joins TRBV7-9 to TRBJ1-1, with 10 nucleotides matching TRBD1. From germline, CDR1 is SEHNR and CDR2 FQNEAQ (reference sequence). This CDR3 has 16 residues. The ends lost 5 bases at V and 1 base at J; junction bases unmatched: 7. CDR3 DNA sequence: TGTGCCAGCAGCAATGGACAGGGGGGCACGAACACTGAAGCTTTCTTT. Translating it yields CASSNGQGGTNTEAFF.

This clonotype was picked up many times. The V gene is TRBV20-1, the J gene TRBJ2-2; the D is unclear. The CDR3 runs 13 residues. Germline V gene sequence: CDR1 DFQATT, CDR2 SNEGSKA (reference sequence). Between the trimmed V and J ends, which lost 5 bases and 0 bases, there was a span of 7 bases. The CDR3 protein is CSALGSNTGELFF. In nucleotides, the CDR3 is TGCAGTGCTCTTGGGTCGAACACCGGGGAGCTGTTTTTT.

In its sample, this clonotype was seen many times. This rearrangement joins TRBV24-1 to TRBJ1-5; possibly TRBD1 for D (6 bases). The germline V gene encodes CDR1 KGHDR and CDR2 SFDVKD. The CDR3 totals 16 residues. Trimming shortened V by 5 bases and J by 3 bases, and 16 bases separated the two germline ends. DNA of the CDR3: TGTGCCACCAGTGGTTCGGCAGGGGCGGTCAATCAGCCCCAGCATTTT. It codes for CATSGSAGAVNQPQHF.

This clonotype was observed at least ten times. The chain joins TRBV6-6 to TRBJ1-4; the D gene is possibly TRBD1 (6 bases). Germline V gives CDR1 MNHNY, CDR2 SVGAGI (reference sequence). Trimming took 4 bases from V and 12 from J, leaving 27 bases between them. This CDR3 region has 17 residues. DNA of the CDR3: TGTGCCAGCAGTTCCCCTCCGCAGGGACATTCGGGGTTACAACTGTTTTTT. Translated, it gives CASSSPPQGHSGLQLFF.

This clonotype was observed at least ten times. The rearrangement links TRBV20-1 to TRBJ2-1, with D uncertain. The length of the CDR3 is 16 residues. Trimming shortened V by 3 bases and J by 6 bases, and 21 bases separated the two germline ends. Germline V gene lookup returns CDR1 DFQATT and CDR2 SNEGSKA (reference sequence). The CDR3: CSARPLHLSGPNEQFF. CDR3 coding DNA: TGCAGTGCTAGGCCCCTACATCTCTCAGGTCCCAATGAGCAGTTCTTC.

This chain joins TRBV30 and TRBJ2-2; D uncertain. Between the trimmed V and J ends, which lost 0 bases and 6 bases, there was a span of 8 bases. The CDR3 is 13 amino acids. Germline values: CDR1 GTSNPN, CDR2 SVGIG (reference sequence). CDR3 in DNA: TGTGCCTGGAGTGTACGAGAGGCCGGGGAGCTGTTTTTT. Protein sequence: CAWSVREAGELFF.

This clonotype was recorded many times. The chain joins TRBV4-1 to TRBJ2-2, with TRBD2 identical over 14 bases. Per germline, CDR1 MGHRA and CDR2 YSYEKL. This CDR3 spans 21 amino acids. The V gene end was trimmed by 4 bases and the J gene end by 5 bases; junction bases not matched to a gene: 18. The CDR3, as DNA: TGCGCCAGCAGCCGTCCTTCGACTGGGACTAGCGGGGGCGGAGGAACCGGGGAGCTGTTTTTT. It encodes CASSRPSTGTSGGGGTGELFF.

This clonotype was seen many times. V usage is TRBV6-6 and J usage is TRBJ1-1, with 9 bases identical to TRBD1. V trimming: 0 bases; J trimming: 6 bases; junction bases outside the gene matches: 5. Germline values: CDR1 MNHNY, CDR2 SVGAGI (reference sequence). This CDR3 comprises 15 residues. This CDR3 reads CASSYSGQGRAEAFF. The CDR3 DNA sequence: TGTGCCAGCAGTTACTCTGGACAGGGGAGGGCTGAAGCTTTCTTT.

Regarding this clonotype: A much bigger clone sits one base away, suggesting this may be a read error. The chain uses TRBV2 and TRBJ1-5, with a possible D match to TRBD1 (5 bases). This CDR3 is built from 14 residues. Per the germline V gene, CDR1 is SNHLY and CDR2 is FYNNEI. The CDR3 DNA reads TGTGCCAGCACCCGGGACGCCCGCAATCAGCCCCAGAATTTT. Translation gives CASTRDARNQPQNF.

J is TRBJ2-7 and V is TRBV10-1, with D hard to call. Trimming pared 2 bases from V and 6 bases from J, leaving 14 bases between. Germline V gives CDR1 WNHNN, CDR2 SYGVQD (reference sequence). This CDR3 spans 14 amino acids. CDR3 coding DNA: TGCGCCAGCAGTGAGGAGGAGACGGCCCTCGAGCAGTACTTC. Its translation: CASSEEETALEQYF.

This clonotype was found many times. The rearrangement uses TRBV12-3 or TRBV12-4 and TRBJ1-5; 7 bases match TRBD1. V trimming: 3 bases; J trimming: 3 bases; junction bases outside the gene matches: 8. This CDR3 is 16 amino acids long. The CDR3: CASSFGGTVFNQPQHF. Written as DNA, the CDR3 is TGTGCCAGCAGTTTCGGAGGGACAGTTTTCAATCAGCCCCAGCATTTT.

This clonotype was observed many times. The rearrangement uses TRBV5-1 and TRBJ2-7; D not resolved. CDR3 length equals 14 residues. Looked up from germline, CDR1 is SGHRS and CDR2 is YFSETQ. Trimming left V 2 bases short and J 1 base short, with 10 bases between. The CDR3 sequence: CASSFNSFSYEQYF. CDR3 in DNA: TGCGCCAGCAGCTTTAACAGCTTTTCCTACGAGCAGTACTTC.